This TCR beta chain stems from a study of identifying expanded T cells in peripheral blood. CDR3 length: 13 residues. Germline assignment: CDR1 SEHNR and CDR2 FQNEAQ (reference sequence). V lost 5 bases, J lost 3 bases, and 11 bases lay in between. The method was immunoSEQ multiplex PCR; TCRdb's version includes in-frame clones alone and lacks a portion of them. This sample has about 54,000 clones, with around 90% found just once. Study-level points and caveats: Technical replicates showed approximately 1.2 changed clones; around two weeks 15 to 20; four weeks 19.

As concerns this clone: What it binds is not known.

The clonotype comes from a person aged 18 to 70 in good health. Source material: blood. V is TRBV7-9 and J is TRBJ2-7; D may be TRBD1 (6 bases). For the CDR3, the DNA is TGTGCCAGCAGCCCCGGGACACACTACGAGCAGTACTTC. Translated, it gives CASSPGTHYEQYF.